This is a list of T cell receptor beta chains from one sample in a study of OX40 agonist ivuxolimab in advanced cancers. The method was immunoSEQ multiplex PCR; TCRdb's version includes in-frame clones alone and lacks a portion of them. The sample lists around 40,000 clones; more than 80% were seen once. The sequenced sample was CD4+ or CD8+ T cells sorted from blood, obtained in a trial of the OX40 agonist ivuxolimab. These receptor sequences come from an adult with an advanced solid tumor such as melanoma, head and neck, liver or kidney cancer. Both conserved end residues are part of each CDR3. The D gene is left open where the match is weak. The size of a clone is reported for some rows only, either as once, few or many, or as a class for expanded clones.

D gene,V gene,CDR3 length,clone size,J gene,CDR3 protein,CDR3 DNA
.,TRBV19,15,.,TRBJ1-2,CASKSSSTANYGYTF,TGTGCCAGTAAAAGTTCCTCTACGGCTAACTATGGCTACACCTTC
.,TRBV12-5,13,.,TRBJ2-1,CASVSYSYNEQFF,TGTGCTAGTGTGAGTTACTCCTACAATGAGCAGTTCTTC
.,TRBV19,12,few,TRBJ1-2,CASTGVSDGYTF,TGTGCCAGTACGGGGGTAAGCGATGGCTACACCTTC
.,TRBV25-1,16,once,TRBJ1-1,CASSGGGVGARTEAFF,TGTGCCAGCAGTGGAGGGGGAGTTGGGGCGCGGACTGAAGCTTTCTTT
TRBD2,TRBV2,15,.,TRBJ2-2,CASGERGAGTGELFF,TGTGCCAGCGGGGAGCGGGGGGCAGGGACCGGGGAGCTGTTTTTT
.,TRBV11-3,14,.,TRBJ2-7,CASSPRDNLYEQYF,TGTGCCAGCAGCCCCAGGGACAACCTCTACGAGCAGTACTTC
.,TRBV11-3,15,few,TRBJ1-1,CASSLDLRENTEAFF,TGTGCCAGCAGCTTAGATCTTCGGGAGAACACTGAAGCTTTCTTT
TRBD2,TRBV19,17,.,TRBJ2-1,CASSIEGSGSSYNEQFF,TGTGCCAGTAGTATAGAAGGGAGCGGGAGCTCCTACAATGAGCAGTTCTTC
TRBD2,TRBV4-2,14,.,TRBJ2-3,CASSSGGGSDTQYF,TGTGCCAGCAGCAGCGGGGGGGGCTCAGATACGCAGTATTTT
TRBD2,TRBV7-6,15,few,TRBJ2-7,CASSLGLAGRGEQYF,TGTGCCAGCAGCTTGGGTCTAGCGGGCAGAGGGGAGCAGTACTTC
TRBD1,TRBV11-3,14,once,TRBJ2-1,CASSLGTGPNEQFF,TGTGCCAGCAGCTTAGGGACAGGGCCCAATGAGCAGTTCTTC
TRBD2,TRBV7-8,16,few,TRBJ2-2,CASSPDYGLATGELFF,TGTGCCAGCAGCCCGGACTATGGACTAGCCACCGGGGAGCTGTTTTTT
.,TRBV4-3,15,.,TRBJ2-7,CASSQGVTGVYEQYF,TGCGCCAGCAGCCAAGGAGTTACTGGTGTATACGAGCAGTACTTC
.,TRBV5-5,12,many,TRBJ1-4,CASSLDPEKLFF,TGTGCCAGCAGCCTAGACCCTGAAAAACTGTTTTTT
.,TRBV6-5,12,.,TRBJ2-1,CASRDTTSEQFF,TGTGCCAGCAGGGACACCACGAGTGAGCAGTTCTTC
.,TRBV28,14,.,TRBJ2-1,CASRAASSYNEQFF,TGTGCCAGCAGAGCGGCCAGCTCCTACAATGAGCAGTTCTTC
.,TRBV4-2,15,.,TRBJ1-3,CASSPTGTPGNTIYF,TGTGCCAGCAGCCCAACCGGGACACCTGGAAACACCATATATTTT